This is a list of T cell receptor beta chains from one sample in a study of T cell responses to AZD1222 COVID-19 vaccine. Produced via immunoSEQ multiplex PCR; TCRdb's table is partial and in-frame only. The data hold about 140,000 clones, with roughly 90% observed a single time. Specimen: peripheral blood, collected on day 0 of AZD1222 vaccination. These receptors were taken from an adult in good health. The CDR3 runs from the conserved cysteine through the conserved F or W. The size entry is marked missing in some rows and otherwise reads once, few, many or a size class.

CASSPPGRSYTF	TRBV28	TRBJ1-2	-
CASSSRGGAYNEQFF	TRBV6-4	TRBJ2-1	once
CASSPGSGPYEQYF	TRBV18	TRBJ2-7	-
CASSYRGRAGFNEQFF	TRBV13	TRBJ2-1	-
CAWSRFRGSNQPQHF	TRBV30	TRBJ1-5	once
CASKDSSYEQYF	TRBV5-1	TRBJ2-7	-
CAWSGHSGANVLTF	TRBV30	TRBJ2-6	-
CASSLTFRGDGYTF	TRBV7-3	TRBJ1-2	-
CASSPWTSGGDTQYF	TRBV5-8	TRBJ2-3	-
CASSQLLNTEAFF	TRBV14	TRBJ1-1	-
CASSIVAGGLSYNEQFF	TRBV19	TRBJ2-1	-
CASSLAPGGLTQPQHF	TRBV7-2	TRBJ1-5	-
CATRDITSTDTQYF	TRBV15	TRBJ2-3	-
CASSVRTSGTGNEQFF	TRBV6-1	TRBJ2-1	-